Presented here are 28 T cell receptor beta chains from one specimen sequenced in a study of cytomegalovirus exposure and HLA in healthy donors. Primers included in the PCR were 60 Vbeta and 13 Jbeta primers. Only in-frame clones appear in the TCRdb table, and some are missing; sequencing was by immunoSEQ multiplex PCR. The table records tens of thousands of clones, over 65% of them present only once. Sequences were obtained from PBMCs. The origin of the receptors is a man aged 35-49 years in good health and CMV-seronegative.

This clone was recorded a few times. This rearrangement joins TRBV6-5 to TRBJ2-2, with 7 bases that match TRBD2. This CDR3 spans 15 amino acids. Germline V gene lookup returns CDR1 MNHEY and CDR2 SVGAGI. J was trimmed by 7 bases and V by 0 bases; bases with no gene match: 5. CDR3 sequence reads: CASSYSGGGVGELFF. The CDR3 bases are TGTGCCAGCAGTTACTCCGGGGGAGGGGTCGGGGAGCTGTTTTTT.

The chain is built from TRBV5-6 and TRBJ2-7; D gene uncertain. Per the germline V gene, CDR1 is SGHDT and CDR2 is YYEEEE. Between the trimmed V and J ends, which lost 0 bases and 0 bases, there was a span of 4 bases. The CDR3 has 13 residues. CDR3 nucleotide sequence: TGTGCCAGCAGCTTGGACTACTCCTACGAGCAGTACTTC. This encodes CASSLDYSYEQYF. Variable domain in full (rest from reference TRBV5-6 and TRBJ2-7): DAGVTQSPTHLIKTRGQQVTLRCSPKSGHDTVSWYQQALGQGPQFIFQYYEEEERQRGNFPDRFSGHQFPNYSSELNVNALLLGDSALYLCASSLDYSYEQYFGPGTRLTVT.

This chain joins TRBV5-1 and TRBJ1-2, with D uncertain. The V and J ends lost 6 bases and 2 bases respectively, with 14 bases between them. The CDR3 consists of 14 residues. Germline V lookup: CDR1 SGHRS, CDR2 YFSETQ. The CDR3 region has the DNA TGCGCCAGCACGCAAGCGGAAGGGAACTATGGCTACACCTTC. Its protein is CASTQAEGNYGYTF.

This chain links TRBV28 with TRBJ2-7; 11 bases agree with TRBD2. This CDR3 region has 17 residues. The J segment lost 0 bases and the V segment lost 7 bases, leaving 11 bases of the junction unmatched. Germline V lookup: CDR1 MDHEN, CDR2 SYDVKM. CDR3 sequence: CASTIYGTSGSSYEQYF. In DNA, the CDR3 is TGTGCCAGCACCATTTATGGGACTAGCGGAAGCTCCTACGAGCAGTACTTC.

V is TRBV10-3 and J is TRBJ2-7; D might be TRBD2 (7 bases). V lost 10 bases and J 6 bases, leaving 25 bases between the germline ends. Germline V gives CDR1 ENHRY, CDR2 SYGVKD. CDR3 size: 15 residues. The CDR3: CANANVRGAVSEQYF. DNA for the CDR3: TGTGCCAACGCTAATGTTCGGGGGGCGGTGTCCGAGCAGTACTTC.

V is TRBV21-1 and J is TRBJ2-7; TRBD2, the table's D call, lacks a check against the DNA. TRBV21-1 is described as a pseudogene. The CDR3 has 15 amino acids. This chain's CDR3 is CASTLKNSSSYEQYF. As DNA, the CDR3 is TGTGCCAGCACCCTTAAAAATTCCTCTTCCTACGAGCAGTACTTC.

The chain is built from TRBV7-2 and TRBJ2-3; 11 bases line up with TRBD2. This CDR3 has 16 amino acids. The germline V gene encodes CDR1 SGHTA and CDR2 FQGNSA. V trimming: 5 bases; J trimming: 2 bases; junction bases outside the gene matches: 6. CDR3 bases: TGTGCCAGCAGCCCTGGGACTAGCGGCTACACAGATACGCAGTATTTT. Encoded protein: CASSPGTSGYTDTQYF.

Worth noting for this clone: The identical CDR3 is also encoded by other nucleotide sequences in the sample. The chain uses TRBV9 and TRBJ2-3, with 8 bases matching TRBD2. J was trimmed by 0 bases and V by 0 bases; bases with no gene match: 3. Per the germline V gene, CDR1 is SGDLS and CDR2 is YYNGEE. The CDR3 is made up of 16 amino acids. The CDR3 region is CASSVEGTRSTDTQYF. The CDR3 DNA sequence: TGTGCCAGCAGCGTAGAAGGGACTAGGAGCACAGATACGCAGTATTTT.

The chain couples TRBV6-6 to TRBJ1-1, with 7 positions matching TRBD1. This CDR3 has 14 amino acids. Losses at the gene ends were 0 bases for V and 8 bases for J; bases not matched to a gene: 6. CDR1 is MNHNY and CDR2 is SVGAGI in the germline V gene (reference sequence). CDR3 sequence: CASSYSKGQNEAFF. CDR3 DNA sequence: TGTGCCAGCAGTTACTCGAAGGGACAGAACGAAGCTTTCTTT.

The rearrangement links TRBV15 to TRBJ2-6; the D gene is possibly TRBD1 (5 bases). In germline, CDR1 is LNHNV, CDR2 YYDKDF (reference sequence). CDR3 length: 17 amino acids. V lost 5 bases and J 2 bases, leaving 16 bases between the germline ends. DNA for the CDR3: TGTGCCACCAGCCCTAATTCGCCAGGGACTGGGGCCAACGTCCTGACTTTC. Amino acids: CATSPNSPGTGANVLTF.

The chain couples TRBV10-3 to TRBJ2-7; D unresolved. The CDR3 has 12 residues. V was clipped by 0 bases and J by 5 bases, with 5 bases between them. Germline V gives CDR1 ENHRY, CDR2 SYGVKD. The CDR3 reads CAISESKNEQYF. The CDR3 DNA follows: TGTGCCATCAGTGAGTCTAAAAACGAGCAGTACTTC.

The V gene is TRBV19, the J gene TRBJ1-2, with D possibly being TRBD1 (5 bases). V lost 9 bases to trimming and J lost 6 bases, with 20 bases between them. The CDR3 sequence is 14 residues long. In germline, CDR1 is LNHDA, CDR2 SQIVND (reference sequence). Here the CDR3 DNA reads TGTGCCAGCCTCCCGGGGGGACGGAGGAATGGCTACACCTTC. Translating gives CASLPGGRRNGYTF.

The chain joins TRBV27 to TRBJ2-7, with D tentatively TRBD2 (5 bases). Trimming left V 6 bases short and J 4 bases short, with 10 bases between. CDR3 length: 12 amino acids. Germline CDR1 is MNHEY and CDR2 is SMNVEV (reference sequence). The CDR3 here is CASSDSVYEQYF. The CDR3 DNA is TGTGCCAGCAGCGATAGCGTGTACGAGCAGTACTTC.

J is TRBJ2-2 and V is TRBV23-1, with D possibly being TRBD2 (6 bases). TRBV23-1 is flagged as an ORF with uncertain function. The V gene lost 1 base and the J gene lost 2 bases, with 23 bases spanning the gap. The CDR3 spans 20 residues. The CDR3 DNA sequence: TGCGCCAGCAGTCAATTTGGGTTCCTAGCGCTCGATAAAAACACCGGGGAGCTGTTTTTT. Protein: CASSQFGFLALDKNTGELFF.

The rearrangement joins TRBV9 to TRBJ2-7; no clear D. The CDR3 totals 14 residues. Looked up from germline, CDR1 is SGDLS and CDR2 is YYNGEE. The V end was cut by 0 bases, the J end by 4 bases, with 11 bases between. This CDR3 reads CASSVAPDQYEQYF. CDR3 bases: TGTGCCAGCAGCGTAGCCCCTGATCAGTACGAGCAGTACTTC.

CDR3 sequence (DNA): TGTGCCAGCAGCGTTACCGGGGTAAAGGCGCACGAGCAGTACTTC. Protein product: CASSVTGVKAHEQYF. The chain is built from TRBV28 and TRBJ2-7, with D tentatively TRBD2 (5 bases). CDR1 and CDR2 (germline): MDHEN, SYDVKM. This CDR3 contains 15 residues. V gave up 6 bases and J gave up 5 bases, with 20 bases separating them.

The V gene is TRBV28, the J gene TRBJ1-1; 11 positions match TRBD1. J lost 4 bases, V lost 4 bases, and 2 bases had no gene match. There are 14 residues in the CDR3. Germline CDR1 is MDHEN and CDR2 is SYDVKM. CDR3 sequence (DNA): TGTGCCAGCAGTTGGGGGACAGGGGGCACTGAAGCTTTCTTT. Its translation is CASSWGTGGTEAFF.

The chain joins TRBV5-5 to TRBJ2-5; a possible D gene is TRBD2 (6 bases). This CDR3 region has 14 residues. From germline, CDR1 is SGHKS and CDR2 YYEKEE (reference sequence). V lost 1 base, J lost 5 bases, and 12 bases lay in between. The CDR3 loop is CASSLPRGSETQYF. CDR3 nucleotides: TGTGCCAGCAGCTTGCCCCGGGGGTCGGAGACCCAGTACTTC.

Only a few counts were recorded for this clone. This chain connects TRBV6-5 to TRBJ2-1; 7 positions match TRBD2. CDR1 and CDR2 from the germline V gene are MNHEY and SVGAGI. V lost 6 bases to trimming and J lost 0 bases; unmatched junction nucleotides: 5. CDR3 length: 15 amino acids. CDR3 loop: CASSYRDYSYNEQFF. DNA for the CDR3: TGTGCCAGCAGCTATAGGGACTACTCCTACAATGAGCAGTTCTTC.

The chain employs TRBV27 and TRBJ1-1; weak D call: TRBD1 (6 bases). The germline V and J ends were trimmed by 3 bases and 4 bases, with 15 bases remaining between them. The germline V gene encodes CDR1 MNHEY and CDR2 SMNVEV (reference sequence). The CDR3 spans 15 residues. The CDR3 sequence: CASSLRGARGTEAFF. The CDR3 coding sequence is TGTGCCAGCAGTTTGCGGGGGGCTAGGGGCACTGAAGCTTTCTTT.

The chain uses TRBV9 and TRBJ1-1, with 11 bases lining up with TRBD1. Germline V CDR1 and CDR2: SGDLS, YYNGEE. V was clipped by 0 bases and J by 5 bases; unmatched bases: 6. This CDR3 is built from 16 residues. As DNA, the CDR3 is TGTGCCAGCAGCGTAGAGTGGACAGGGGGCGGAACTGAAGCTTTCTTT. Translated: CASSVEWTGGGTEAFF.

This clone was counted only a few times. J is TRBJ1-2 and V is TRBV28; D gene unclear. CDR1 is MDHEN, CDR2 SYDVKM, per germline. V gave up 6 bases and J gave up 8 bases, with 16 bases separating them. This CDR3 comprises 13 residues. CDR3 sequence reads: CASSLSPVQGYTF. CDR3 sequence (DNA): TGTGCCAGCAGCCTCTCCCCAGTTCAGGGCTACACCTTC.

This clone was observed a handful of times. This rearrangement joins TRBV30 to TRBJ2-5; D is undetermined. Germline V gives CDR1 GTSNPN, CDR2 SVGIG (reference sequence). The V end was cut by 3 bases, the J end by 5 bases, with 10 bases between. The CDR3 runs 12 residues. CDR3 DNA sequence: TGTGCCTGGAGGCCCACGGTCGAGACCCAGTACTTC. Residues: CAWRPTVETQYF.

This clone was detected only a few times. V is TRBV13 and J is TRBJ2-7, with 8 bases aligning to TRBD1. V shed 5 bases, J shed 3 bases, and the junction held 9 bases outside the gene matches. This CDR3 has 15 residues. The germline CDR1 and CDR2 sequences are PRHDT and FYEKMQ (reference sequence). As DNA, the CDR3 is TGTGCCAGCAGCCCCGGGGCAGGGGGCAACTACGAGCAGTACTTC. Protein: CASSPGAGGNYEQYF.

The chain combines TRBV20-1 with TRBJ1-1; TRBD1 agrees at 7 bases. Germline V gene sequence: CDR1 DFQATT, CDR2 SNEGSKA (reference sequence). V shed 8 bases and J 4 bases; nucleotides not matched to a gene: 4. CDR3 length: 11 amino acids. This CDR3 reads CSSRGSTEAFF. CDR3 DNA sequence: TGCAGTTCCAGGGGGAGCACTGAAGCTTTCTTT.

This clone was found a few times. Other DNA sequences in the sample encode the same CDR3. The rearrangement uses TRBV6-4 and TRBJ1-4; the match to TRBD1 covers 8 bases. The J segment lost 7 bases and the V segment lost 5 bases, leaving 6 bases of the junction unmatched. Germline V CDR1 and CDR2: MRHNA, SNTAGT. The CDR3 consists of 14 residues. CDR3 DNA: TGTGCCAGCAGTCCTACAGGGGGTGGTGAAAAACTGTTTTTT. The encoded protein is CASSPTGGGEKLFF.

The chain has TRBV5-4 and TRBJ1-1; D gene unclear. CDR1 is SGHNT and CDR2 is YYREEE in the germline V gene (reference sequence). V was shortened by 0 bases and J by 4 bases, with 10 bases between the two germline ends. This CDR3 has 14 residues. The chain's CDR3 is CASSLGQAFTEAFF. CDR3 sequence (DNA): TGTGCCAGCAGCTTGGGTCAGGCTTTCACTGAAGCTTTCTTT.

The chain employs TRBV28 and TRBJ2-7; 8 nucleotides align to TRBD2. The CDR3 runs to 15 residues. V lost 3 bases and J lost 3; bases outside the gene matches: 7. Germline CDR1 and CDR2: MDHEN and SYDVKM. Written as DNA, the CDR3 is TGTGCCAGCAGTTTGAGAGCGGGAGATGACTACGAGCAGTACTTC. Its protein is CASSLRAGDDYEQYF.